The T cell receptor beta chain under discussion was sequenced for a study of beta chain features in type 1 diabetes. Study-level findings and limits: Small HLA sub-analyses could not settle whether HLA shapes TCRB rearrangement. A closer apparent resemblance between naive, central memory and Treg TCRB repertoires was seen in patients than in healthy donors. Shortening that was moderate but significant affected the TCRB CDR3s of Type 1 diabetes patients in all four CD4+ subsets.

The CDR3 is 14 amino acids. V shed 0 bases, J shed 5 bases, and the junction held 1 base outside the gene matches. Germline CDR1 LNHNV, CDR2 YYDKDF (reference sequence). This clone came up a few times. As yet, its antigen is unknown. This CDR3 is also generated by other DNA sequences in the sample. Expressed TCRB transcripts were sequenced because the isolated RNA had all been reverse transcribed beforehand. Naive, central memory and regulatory T cell samples yielded a few million reads on average. Method: immunoSEQ multiplex PCR; TCRdb's copy keeps in-frame clones and lacks some. Among about 410,000 clones listed, about 15% were seen once.

Sequencing was performed on naive CD4+ T cells from blood. The chain is built from TRBV15 and TRBJ2-5; 9 nucleotides match TRBD1. This receptor was taken from a man younger than 40 in good health. The CDR3 loop is CATSRETGGETQYF. The CDR3 DNA is TGTGCCACCAGCAGAGAGACAGGGGGGGAGACCCAGTACTTC.